This TCR beta chain was recorded in a study of T cell changes during pregnancy in multiple sclerosis. The CDR3 length is 19 residues. The V and J ends lost 5 bases and 5 bases respectively, with 25 bases between them. From germline, CDR1 is SGHTA and CDR2 FQGNSA. Generated by immunoSEQ multiplex PCR, the TCRdb table keeps only in-frame clones and is missing some. Among roughly 42,000 clones listed, around 93% were seen once. The source of this sequence is a female donor with multiple sclerosis, enrolled in a pregnancy study. The V and J genes are TRBV7-2 and TRBJ1-6; D might be TRBD1 (5 bases). This material consisted of CD4+ T cells from peripheral blood mononuclear cells, taken after pregnancy. DNA of the CDR3: TGTGCCAGCAGCCTAAGCCGTGGACAAGCTACTTTAAATAATTCACCCCTCCACTTT. Residues: CASSLSRGQATLNNSPLHF.